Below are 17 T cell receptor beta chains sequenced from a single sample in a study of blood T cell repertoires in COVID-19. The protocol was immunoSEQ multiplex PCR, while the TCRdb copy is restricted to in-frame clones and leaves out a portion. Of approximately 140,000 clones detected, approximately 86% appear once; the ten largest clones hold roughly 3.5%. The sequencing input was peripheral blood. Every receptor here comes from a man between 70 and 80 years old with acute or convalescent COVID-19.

CDR3 sequence reads: CASSQGAGEQFF. DNA of the CDR3: TGTGCCAGCAGCCAAGGAGCTGGTGAGCAGTTCTTC. The J gene is TRBJ2-1, the V gene TRBV14; no reliable D call. The CDR3 totals 12 residues. The V gene's germline CDR1 is SGHDN and CDR2 FVKESK. Trimming removed 1 base at V and 9 bases at J, with 7 bases between.

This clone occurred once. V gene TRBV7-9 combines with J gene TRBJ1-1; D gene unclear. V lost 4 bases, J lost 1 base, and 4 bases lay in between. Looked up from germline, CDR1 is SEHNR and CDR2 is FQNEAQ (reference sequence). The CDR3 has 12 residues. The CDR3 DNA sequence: TGTGCCAGCAGCTCATCGAACACTGAAGCTTTCTTT. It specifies CASSSSNTEAFF.

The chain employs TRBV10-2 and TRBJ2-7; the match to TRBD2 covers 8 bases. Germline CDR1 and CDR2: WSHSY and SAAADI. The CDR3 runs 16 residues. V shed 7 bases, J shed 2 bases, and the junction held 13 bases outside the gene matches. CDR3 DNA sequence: TGCGCCAGCACCGGGGGAGGCGGGAGGTCTCCCTACGAGCAGTACTTC. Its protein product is CASTGGGGRSPYEQYF.

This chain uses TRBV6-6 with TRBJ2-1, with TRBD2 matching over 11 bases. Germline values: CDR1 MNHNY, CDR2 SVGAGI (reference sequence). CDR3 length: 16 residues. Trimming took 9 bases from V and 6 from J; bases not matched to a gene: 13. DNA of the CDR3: TGTGCCAGTGCGTTGATAGCGGGAGGGCAGGGCAATGAGCAGTTCTTC. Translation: CASALIAGGQGNEQFF.

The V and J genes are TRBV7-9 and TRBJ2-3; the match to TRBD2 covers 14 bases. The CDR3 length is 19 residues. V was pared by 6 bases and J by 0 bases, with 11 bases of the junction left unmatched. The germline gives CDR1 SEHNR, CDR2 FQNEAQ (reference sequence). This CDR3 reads CASRQAAGTSGRSTDTQYF. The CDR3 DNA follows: TGTGCCAGCAGGCAAGCTGCCGGGACTAGCGGGAGAAGCACAGATACGCAGTATTTT.

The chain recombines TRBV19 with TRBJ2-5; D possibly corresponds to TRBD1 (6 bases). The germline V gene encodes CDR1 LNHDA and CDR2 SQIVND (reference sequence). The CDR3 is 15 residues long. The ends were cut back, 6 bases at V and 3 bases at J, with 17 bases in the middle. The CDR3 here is CASRPRDNIEETQYF. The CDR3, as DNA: TGTGCCAGTAGGCCCCGGGACAATATCGAAGAGACCCAGTACTTC.

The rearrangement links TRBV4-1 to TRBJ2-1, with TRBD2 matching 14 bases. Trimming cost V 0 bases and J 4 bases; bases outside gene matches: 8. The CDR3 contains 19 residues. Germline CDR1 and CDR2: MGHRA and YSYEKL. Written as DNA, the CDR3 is TGCGCCAGCAGCCAAGAAGAGGGACTAGCGGGAGACCCATACAATGAGCAGTTCTTC. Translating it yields CASSQEEGLAGDPYNEQFF.

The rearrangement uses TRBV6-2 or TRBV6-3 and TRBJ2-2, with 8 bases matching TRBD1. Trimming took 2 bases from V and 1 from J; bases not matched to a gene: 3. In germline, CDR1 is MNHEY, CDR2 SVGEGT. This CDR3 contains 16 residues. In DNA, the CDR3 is TGTGCCAGCAGTTACGGAGGGACAGGGAACACCGGGGAGCTGTTTTTT. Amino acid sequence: CASSYGGTGNTGELFF.

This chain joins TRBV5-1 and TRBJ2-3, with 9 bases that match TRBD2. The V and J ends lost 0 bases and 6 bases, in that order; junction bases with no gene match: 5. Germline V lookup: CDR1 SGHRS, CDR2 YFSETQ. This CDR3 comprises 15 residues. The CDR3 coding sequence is TGCGCCAGCAGCTTGGCCTCTAGCGGGACGGATACGCAGTATTTT. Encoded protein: CASSLASSGTDTQYF. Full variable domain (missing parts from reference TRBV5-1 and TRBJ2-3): KAGVTQTPRYLIKTRGQQVTLSCSPISGHRSVSWYQQTPGQGLQFLFEYFSETQRNKGNFPGRFSGRQFSNSRSEMNVSTLELGDSALYLCASSLASSGTDTQYFGPGTRLTVL.

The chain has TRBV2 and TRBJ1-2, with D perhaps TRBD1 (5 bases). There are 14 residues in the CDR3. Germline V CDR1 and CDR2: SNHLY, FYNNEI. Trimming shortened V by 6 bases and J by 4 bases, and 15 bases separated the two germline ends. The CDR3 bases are TGTGCCAGCAGCCCCGGACAACCGCTCTATGGCTACACCTTC. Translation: CASSPGQPLYGYTF.

Here the CDR3 DNA reads TGTGCCTGGGCCGGGGACAATAACTATGGCTACACCTTC. This gives the protein CAWAGDNNYGYTF. This chain joins TRBV30 and TRBJ1-2; D perhaps matches TRBD1 (6 bases). Deletions cut 5 bases from V and 1 base from J, with 11 bases between. This CDR3 has 13 residues. The V gene's germline CDR1 is GTSNPN and CDR2 SVGIG (reference sequence). Full variable domain (outside the CDR3, taken from reference TRBV30 and TRBJ1-2): SQTIHQWPATLVQPVGSPLSLECTVEGTSNPNLYWYRQAAGRGLQLLFYSVGIGQISSEVPQNLSASRPQDRQFILSSKKLLLSDSGFYLCAWAGDNNYGYTFGSGTRLTVV.

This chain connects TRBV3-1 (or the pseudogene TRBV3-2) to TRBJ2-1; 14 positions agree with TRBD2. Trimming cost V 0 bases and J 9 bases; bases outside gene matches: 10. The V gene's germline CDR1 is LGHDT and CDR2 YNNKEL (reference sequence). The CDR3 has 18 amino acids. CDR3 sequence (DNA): TGTGCCAGCAGCCAAGATCGGGTGACTAGCGGGAGGGCCCTTGAGCAGTTCTTC. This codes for CASSQDRVTSGRALEQFF.

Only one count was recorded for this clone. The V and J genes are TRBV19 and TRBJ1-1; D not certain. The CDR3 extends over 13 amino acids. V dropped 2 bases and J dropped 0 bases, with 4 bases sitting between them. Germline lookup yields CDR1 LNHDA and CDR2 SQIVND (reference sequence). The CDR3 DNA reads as TGTGCCAGTAGTATATCTGTGAACACTGAAGCTTTCTTT. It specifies CASSISVNTEAFF.

The CDR3 DNA is TGTGCCATCCGACTAGCGGGAGGATCCAATGAGCAGTTCTTC. Translating gives CAIRLAGGSNEQFF. This rearrangement joins TRBV10-3 to TRBJ2-1; 13 bases match TRBD2. The CDR3 covers 14 residues. In germline, CDR1 is ENHRY, CDR2 SYGVKD. V shed 8 bases, J shed 6 bases, and the junction held 4 bases outside the gene matches.

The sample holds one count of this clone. CDR3 sequence reads: CASSHRDSHLFF. The CDR3 DNA sequence: TGTGCCAGCAGCCACCGTGACAGCCACCTGTTTTTT. The V call is TRBV3-1 (or the pseudogene TRBV3-2), the J call TRBJ1-4, with D maybe TRBD1 (5 bases). The CDR3 length is 12 residues. Trimming removed 3 bases at V and 14 bases at J, with 13 bases between. The germline V gene has CDR1 LGHDT and CDR2 YNNKEL (reference sequence).

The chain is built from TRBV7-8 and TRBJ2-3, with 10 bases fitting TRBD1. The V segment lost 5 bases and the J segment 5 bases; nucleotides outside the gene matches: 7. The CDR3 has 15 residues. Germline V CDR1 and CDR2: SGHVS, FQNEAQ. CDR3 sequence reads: CASSPWTGGIDTQYF. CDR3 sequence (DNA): TGTGCCAGCAGCCCCTGGACAGGGGGAATAGATACGCAGTATTTT.

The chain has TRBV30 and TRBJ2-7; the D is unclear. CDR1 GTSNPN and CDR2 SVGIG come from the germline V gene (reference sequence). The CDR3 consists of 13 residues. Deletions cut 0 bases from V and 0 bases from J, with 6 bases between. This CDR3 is CAWSVVSSYEQYF. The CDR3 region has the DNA TGTGCCTGGAGTGTGGTGAGCTCCTACGAGCAGTACTTC.